The 13 T cell receptor beta chains below all came from one sample that was sequenced in a study of blood T cell repertoires in COVID-19. Sequenced by immunoSEQ multiplex PCR; TCRdb stores in-frame clones only, minus some. This table holds a few hundred thousand clones, roughly nine tenths found once. The source material was PBMCs or T cells enriched from blood (not recorded which). Receptor source: a woman aged 55-70 years who had recovered from COVID-19.

This chain uses TRBV16 with TRBJ2-5; the D gene is possibly TRBD2 (5 bases). Between the trimmed V and J ends, which lost 3 bases and 0 bases, there was a span of 5 bases. The CDR3 consists of 13 residues. Germline V gene sequence: CDR1 KGHSY, CDR2 FQNENV. This chain's CDR3 is CASSQRDQETQYF. The CDR3 nucleotides are TGTGCCAGCAGCCAGAGGGACCAAGAGACCCAGTACTTC.

The chain uses TRBV6-5 and TRBJ1-1, with no clear D. The V and J ends lost 5 bases and 7 bases respectively, with 17 bases between them. The germline gives CDR1 MNHEY, CDR2 SVGAGI. CDR3 length: 14 residues. The CDR3 DNA reads as TGTGCCAGCAGTCGCCCCTTGGGTCGAGGTGAAGCTTTCTTT. It codes for CASSRPLGRGEAFF.

The gene calls are TRBV6-2 or TRBV6-3 and TRBJ2-5; 10 bases match TRBD1. This CDR3 spans 15 amino acids. Germline V gene data show CDR1 as MNHEY and CDR2 as SVGEGT. V was clipped by 2 bases and J by 0 bases; unmatched bases: 0. For the CDR3, the DNA is TGTGCCAGCAGTTACGGGACAGGGGACCAAGAGACCCAGTACTTC. It yields the protein CASSYGTGDQETQYF.

V usage is TRBV5-6 and J usage is TRBJ2-1, with 7 bases fitting TRBD2. The CDR3 loop spans 16 amino acids. Germline-derived CDR1 and CDR2 are SGHDT and YYEEEE. V lost 4 bases to trimming and J lost 12 bases; unmatched junction nucleotides: 19. The CDR3 is CASSPTTSATHHGQFF. For the CDR3, the DNA is TGTGCCAGCAGCCCTACCACTAGCGCGACTCACCATGGGCAGTTCTTC.

This clone was seen only a few times. The gene calls are TRBV9 and TRBJ1-1, with D maybe TRBD1 (6 bases). Germline CDR1 is SGDLS and CDR2 is YYNGEE. The CDR3 is 16 amino acids. V lost 0 bases to trimming and J lost 6 bases, with 18 bases between them. In DNA, the CDR3 is TGTGCCAGCAGCGTAGATGGTTCTGGATCAGGGGCTGAAGCTTTCTTT. It specifies CASSVDGSGSGAEAFF.

V and J are TRBV7-9 and TRBJ1-1; D gene unclear. CDR1 and CDR2 from the germline V gene are SEHNR and FQNEAQ (reference sequence). V gave up 1 base and J gave up 3 bases, with 9 bases separating them. There are 14 residues in the CDR3. CDR3 DNA: TGTGCCAGCAGCTTAGACCCTTTAGACACTGAAGCTTTCTTT. This gives the protein CASSLDPLDTEAFF.

The chain links TRBV5-1 to TRBJ2-6; 10 bases map to TRBD1. Germline V CDR1 and CDR2: SGHRS, YFSETQ. This CDR3 spans 16 amino acids. V shed 3 bases, J shed 2 bases, and the junction held 2 bases outside the gene matches. In DNA form, the CDR3 reads TGCGCCAGCAGCTCCGGACAGGGGGCTGGGGCCAACGTCCTGACTTTC. Translated, it gives CASSSGQGAGANVLTF.

The rearrangement uses TRBV12-3 or TRBV12-4 and TRBJ1-1, with D maybe TRBD1 (6 bases). V dropped 7 bases and J dropped 6 bases, with 15 bases sitting between them. The CDR3 is made up of 13 amino acids. The CDR3 here is CASTSGVAAEAFF. In nucleotides, the CDR3 is TGTGCCAGCACCTCAGGGGTTGCCGCTGAAGCTTTCTTT.

The genes are TRBV18 and TRBJ2-2; weak D call: TRBD1 (5 bases). This CDR3 region has 14 residues. In germline, CDR1 is KGHSH, CDR2 LQKENI. Trimming left V 3 bases short and J 5 bases short, with 10 bases between. The CDR3 sequence: CASSPGQRTGELFF. In DNA, the CDR3 is TGTGCCAGCTCACCCGGACAAAGGACCGGGGAGCTGTTTTTT.

The sample holds a few counts of this clone. This rearrangement joins TRBV18 to TRBJ2-7; 12 nucleotides agree with TRBD2. The germline V gene encodes CDR1 KGHSH and CDR2 LQKENI. V was pared by 4 bases and J by 5 bases, with 9 bases of the junction left unmatched. The CDR3 contains 16 residues. CDR3 nucleotide sequence: TGTGCCAGCTCACGCACCGAGTCTAGCGGGAGGGACGAGCAGTACTTC. Translating it yields CASSRTESSGRDEQYF.

This chain connects TRBV12-3 or TRBV12-4 to TRBJ2-5; TRBD1 aligns across 7 bases. The CDR3 extends over 12 amino acids. Trimming removed 11 bases from V and 2 bases from J; junction bases left unmatched: 5. CDR3 in amino acids: CASRQGQETQYF. The CDR3, as DNA: TGTGCCTCAAGACAGGGACAAGAGACCCAGTACTTC.

The chain combines TRBV25-1 with TRBJ1-2; D not certain. CDR1 and CDR2 (germline): MGHDK, SYGVNS. CDR3 length: 17 residues. The V gene lost 3 bases and the J gene lost 4 bases, with 21 bases spanning the gap. CDR3 in amino acids: CASSDIPDTRAPYGYTF. CDR3 in DNA: TGTGCCAGCAGTGATATTCCCGACACGAGAGCCCCCTATGGCTACACCTTC.

The rearrangement joins TRBV6-5 to TRBJ2-7, with a possible D match to TRBD2 (6 bases). This CDR3 comprises 15 residues. Per germline, CDR1 MNHEY and CDR2 SVGAGI. V lost 6 bases and J lost 6, with 21 bases in between. Here the CDR3 reads CASSRLTGLNGEQYF. The CDR3 nucleotides are TGTGCCAGCAGCCGCCTGACGGGACTTAACGGCGAGCAGTACTTC.